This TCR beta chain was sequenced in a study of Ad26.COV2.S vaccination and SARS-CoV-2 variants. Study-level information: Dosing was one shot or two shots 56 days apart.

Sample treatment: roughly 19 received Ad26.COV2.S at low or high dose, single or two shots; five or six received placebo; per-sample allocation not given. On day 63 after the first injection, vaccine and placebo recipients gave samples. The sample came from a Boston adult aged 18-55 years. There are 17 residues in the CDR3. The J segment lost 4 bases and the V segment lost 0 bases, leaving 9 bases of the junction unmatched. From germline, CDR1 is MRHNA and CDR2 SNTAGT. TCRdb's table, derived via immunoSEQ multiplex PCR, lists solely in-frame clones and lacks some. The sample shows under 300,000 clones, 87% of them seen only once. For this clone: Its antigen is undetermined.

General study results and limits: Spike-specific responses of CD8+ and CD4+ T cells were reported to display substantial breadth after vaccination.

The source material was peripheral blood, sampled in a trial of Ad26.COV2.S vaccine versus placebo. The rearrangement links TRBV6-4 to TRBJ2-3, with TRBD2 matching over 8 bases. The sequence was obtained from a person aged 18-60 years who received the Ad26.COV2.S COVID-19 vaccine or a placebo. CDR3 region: CASSDSGSGSLADTQYF. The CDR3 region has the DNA TGTGCCAGCAGTGACTCTGGAAGCGGGAGCTTGGCAGATACGCAGTATTTT.